This paragraph reports one TCR beta chain. The record originates from a study of blood T cell repertoires in COVID-19. Study in general: Samples of COVID-19 (acute and convalescent) were obtained from the United States, Italy and Spain. From T cells, B-cell-depleted T cells, or PBMCs came the material, which was cDNA or gDNA.

In the source study's methods: Reference gene primer amplification gave estimated nucleated cell counts. The assay was immunoSEQ multiplex PCR, and TCRdb's table has in-frame clones only and misses some. Clone size and the V and J calls come from that table; the DNA yielded D and trimming. This sample has around 110,000 clones, with approximately 84% found just once. The sample taken for sequencing was peripheral blood. This clonotype originated in a man aged 70-80 years with active or convalescent COVID-19.

The CDR3 region is CASSPALGLSSGANVLTF. CDR3 nucleotides: TGTGCCAGCTCACCAGCATTGGGCCTTAGCTCTGGGGCCAACGTCCTGACTTTC. This chain links TRBV18 with TRBJ2-6; D ambiguous. The germline V gene has CDR1 KGHSH and CDR2 LQKENI. The CDR3 is made up of 18 amino acids. The ends were cut back, 2 bases at V and 0 bases at J, with 14 bases in the middle.